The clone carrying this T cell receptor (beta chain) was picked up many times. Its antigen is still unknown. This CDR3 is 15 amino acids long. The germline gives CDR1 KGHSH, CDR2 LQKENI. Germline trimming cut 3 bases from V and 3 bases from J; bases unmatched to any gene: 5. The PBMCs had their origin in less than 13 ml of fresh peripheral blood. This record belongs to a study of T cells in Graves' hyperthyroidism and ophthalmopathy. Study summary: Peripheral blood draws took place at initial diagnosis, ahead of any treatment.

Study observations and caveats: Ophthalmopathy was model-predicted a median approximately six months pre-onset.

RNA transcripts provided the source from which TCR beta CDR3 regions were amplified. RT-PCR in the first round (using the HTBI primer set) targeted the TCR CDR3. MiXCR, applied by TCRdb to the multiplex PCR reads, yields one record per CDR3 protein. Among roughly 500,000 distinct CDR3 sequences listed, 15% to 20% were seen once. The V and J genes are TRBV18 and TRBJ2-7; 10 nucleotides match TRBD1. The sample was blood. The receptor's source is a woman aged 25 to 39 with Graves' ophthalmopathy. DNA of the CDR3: TGTGCCAGCTCACCCGGGACAGGGGATTACTACGAGCAGTACTTC. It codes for CASSPGTGDYYEQYF. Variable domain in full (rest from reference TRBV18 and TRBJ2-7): NAGVMQNPRHLVRRRGQEARLRCSPMKGHSHVYWYRQLPEEGLKFMVYLQKENIIDESGMPKERFSAEFPKEGPSILRIQQVVRGDSAAYFCASSPGTGDYYEQYFGPGTRLTVT.